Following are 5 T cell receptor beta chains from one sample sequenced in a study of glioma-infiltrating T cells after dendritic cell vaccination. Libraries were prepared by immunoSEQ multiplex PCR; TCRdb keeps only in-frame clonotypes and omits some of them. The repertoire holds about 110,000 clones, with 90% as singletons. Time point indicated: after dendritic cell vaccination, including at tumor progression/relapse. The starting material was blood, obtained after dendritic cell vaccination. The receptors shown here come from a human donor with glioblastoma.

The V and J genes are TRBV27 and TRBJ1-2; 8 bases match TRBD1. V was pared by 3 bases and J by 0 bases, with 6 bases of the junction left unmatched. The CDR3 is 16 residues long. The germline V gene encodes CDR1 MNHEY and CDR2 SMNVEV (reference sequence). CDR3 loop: CASSLNRGRANYGYTF. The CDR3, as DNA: TGTGCCAGCAGTTTGAACAGGGGGAGAGCTAACTATGGCTACACCTTC.

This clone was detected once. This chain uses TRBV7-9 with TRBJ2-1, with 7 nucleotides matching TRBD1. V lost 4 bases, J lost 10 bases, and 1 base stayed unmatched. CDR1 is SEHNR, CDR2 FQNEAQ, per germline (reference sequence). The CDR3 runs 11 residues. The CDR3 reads CASSSTGEQFF. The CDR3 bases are TGTGCCAGCAGCTCGACAGGGGAGCAGTTCTTC.

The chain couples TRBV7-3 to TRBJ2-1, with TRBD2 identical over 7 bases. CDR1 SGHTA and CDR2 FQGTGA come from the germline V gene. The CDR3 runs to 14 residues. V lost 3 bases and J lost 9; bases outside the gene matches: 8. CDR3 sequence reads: CASSFGLGIGEQFF. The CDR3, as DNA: TGTGCCAGCAGCTTCGGACTAGGTATTGGTGAGCAGTTCTTC.

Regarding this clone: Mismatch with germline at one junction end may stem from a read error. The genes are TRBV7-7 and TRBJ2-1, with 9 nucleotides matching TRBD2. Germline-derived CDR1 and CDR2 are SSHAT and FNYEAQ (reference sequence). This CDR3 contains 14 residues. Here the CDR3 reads CASSAAGGRGEQFF. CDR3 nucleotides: TGTGCTAGCAGCGCAGCGGGAGGTAGGGGTGAGCAGTTCTTC.

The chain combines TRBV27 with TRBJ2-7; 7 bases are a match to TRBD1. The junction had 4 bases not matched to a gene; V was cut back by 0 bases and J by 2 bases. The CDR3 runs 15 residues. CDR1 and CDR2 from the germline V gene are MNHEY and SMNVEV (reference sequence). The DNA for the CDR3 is TGTGCCAGCAGTTTATCAAAGGGGGCCACCTACGAGCAGTACTTC. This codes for CASSLSKGATYEQYF.